These 16 T cell receptor beta chains share one sample of origin, sequenced in a study of tumor and adjacent non-tumor tissue in lung cancer. A modified ARM-PCR protocol with three rounds of nested PCR amplified TCRbeta. MiXCR was run by TCRdb on the multiplex PCR reads, yielding one entry per CDR3 protein. The data hold over 35,000 distinct CDR3 sequences, with 60% observed a single time. The template was RNA from unsorted bulk tissue. The normal lung tissue was taken more than 3 cm from the tumor edge. The sequencing input was distant non-tumor lung tissue. Receptors were obtained from a man aged 50 to 59 with non-small cell lung cancer.

In its sample, this clonotype was seen a few times. J is TRBJ1-2 and V is TRBV19; 10 positions match TRBD1. With 5 bases clipped from V and 7 bases from J, the junction kept 13 bases outside the gene matches. Per the germline V gene, CDR1 is LNHDA and CDR2 is SQIVND (reference sequence). This CDR3 has 16 residues. The CDR3 nucleotides read TGTGCCAGTAGTTTGTCGGACAGGGGGAGCCTCGGTGGCTACACCTTC. Translating it yields CASSLSDRGSLGGYTF.

The chain recombines TRBV28 with TRBJ2-2, with 8 bases identical to TRBD1. The V gene end was trimmed by 7 bases and the J gene end by 4 bases; junction bases not matched to a gene: 5. From germline, CDR1 is MDHEN and CDR2 SYDVKM. The CDR3 has 14 amino acids. The chain's CDR3 is CASNTGTGTGELFF. CDR3 nucleotide sequence: TGTGCCAGCAATACCGGGACAGGCACCGGGGAGCTGTTTTTT.

This clonotype was detected a few times. V and J are TRBV20-1 and TRBJ2-5, with unresolved D. The CDR3 spans 12 residues. Per germline, CDR1 DFQATT and CDR2 SNEGSKA (reference sequence). Deletions cut 5 bases from V and 5 bases from J, with 12 bases between. The CDR3 DNA reads TGCAGTGCTGACAAGGGCCGGGAGACCCAGTACTTC. It codes for CSADKGRETQYF.

Comment on this clonotype: The CDR3 does not close with the conserved phenylalanine or tryptophan, likely indicating a read error. It is unclear where the CDR3 begins or ends on the DNA, so no DNA is shown, and the CDR3 is as TCRdb lists it. The chain couples TRBV20-1 to TRBJ2-5; the DNA was not used to check the table's D call, TRBD2. The CDR3 adds up to 14 amino acids, both ends counted. The V gene's germline CDR1 is DFQATT and CDR2 SNEGSKA (reference sequence). The CDR3: CSVSDWTGRETQYI.

This clonotype was seen repeatedly, ten times or more. This sequence joins TRBV29-1 and TRBJ2-5, with TRBD2 matching over 10 bases. The CDR3 contains 12 residues. Per the germline V gene, CDR1 is SQVTM and CDR2 is ANQGSEA. V dropped 6 bases and J dropped 6; count of bases not matched to a gene: 4. This CDR3 is CSVWTSGQTQYF. Here the CDR3 DNA reads TGCAGCGTCTGGACTAGCGGTCAGACCCAGTACTTC.

This clonotype was observed once. The junction does not match germline at one end; this may be a read error. This chain connects TRBV10-1 to TRBJ2-2, with D tentatively TRBD2 (5 bases). Per the germline V gene, CDR1 is WNHNN and CDR2 is SYGVQD (reference sequence). The CDR3 length is 14 residues. CDR3 DNA sequence: TGCGCCAACAGTGGAGGAGTGATCACCGGGGAGCTGTTTTTC. It codes for CANSGGVITGELFF.

This clonotype appeared a single time. A much more abundant neighbour one base away suggests this may be a read error. The rearrangement links TRBV30 to TRBJ2-2; 8 bases line up with TRBD2. The CDR3 length is 14 residues. Germline lookup yields CDR1 GTSNPN and CDR2 SVGIG (reference sequence). The CDR3 loop reads CALSKGLAIGELFF. CDR3 bases: TGTGCCTTGAGTAAAGGACTAGCTATCGGGGAGCTGTTTTTT.

V usage is TRBV2 and J usage is TRBJ2-7; D is unclear. The germline V gene encodes CDR1 SNHLY and CDR2 FYNNEI. The CDR3 length is 12 residues. Trimming pared 6 bases from V and 2 bases from J, leaving 8 bases between. The CDR3 sequence: CASSGTAYEQYF. The CDR3 nucleotides read TGTGCCAGCAGCGGAACAGCCTACGAGCAGTACTTC. Combining the CDR3 with reference TRBV2 and TRBJ2-7 gives the whole variable domain EPEVTQTPSHQVTQMGQEVILRCVPISNHLYFYWYRQILGQKVEFLVSFYNNEISEKSEIFDDQFSVERPDGSNFTLKIRSTKLEDSAMYFCASSGTAYEQYFGPGTRLTVT.

With regard to this clonotype: A read error may produce the germline difference seen at one junction end. V usage is TRBV12-3 or TRBV12-4 and J usage is TRBJ2-3, with a weak D call TRBD2 (6 bases). The CDR3 length is 15 residues. The CDR3 here is CASRTGGAATDTQHF. The CDR3, as DNA: TGTGCCAGCAGGACGGGCGGGGCCGCCACGGATACGCAACATTTT.

As regards this clonotype: A read error may account for a junction end that differs from germline. The V gene is TRBV6-2 or TRBV6-3, the J gene TRBJ2-1; D perhaps matches TRBD2 (6 bases). Germline values: CDR1 MNHEY, CDR2 SVGEGT. The CDR3 has 15 residues. In DNA, the CDR3 is TGTACCAGCAGTTACTGGGGGGTGATGGTGAATGAGCAGTTCTTC. It translates to CTSSYWGVMVNEQFF.

Worth noting for this clonotype: The CDR3 does not end in the conserved phenylalanine or tryptophan, so this is likely a read error. The chain joins TRBV5-8 to TRBJ2-5, with D possibly TRBD2 on 6 matching bases. The CDR3 extends over 16 amino acids. Trimming cost V 6 bases and J 7 bases, with 25 bases left between them. In germline, CDR1 is SGHTS, CDR2 YDEGEE. The CDR3 DNA reads as TGTGCCAGCACCACAACTTCCCGGGACTTTATGTCGACCCAGTACCTC. Protein sequence: CASTTTSRDFMSTQYL.

The V and J genes are TRBV20-1 and TRBJ2-5, with 11 positions matching TRBD2. V lost 7 bases, J lost 7 bases, and 11 bases stayed unmatched. CDR1 and CDR2 from the germline V gene are DFQATT and SNEGSKA (reference sequence). The CDR3 runs to 14 residues. The CDR3 DNA is TGCAGTGTTAGCGGGGGGGCCCTCTGGGTGACCCAGTACTTC. Its protein product is CSVSGGALWVTQYF.

A word on this clonotype: A read error may account for a junction end that differs from germline. The chain is built from TRBV4-1 and TRBJ2-1; possible D gene TRBD2, 5 bases. CDR3 length: 11 residues. Germline lookup yields CDR1 MGHRA and CDR2 YSYEKL. CDR3 in amino acids: CASSSRGEHFF. CDR3 sequence (DNA): TGCGCCAGCAGCTCCCGGGGTGAGCACTTCTTC.

The table lists this clonotype with a few counts. V and J are TRBV20-1 and TRBJ2-1, with D possibly being TRBD1 or TRBD2 (6 bases each). V was trimmed by 3 bases and J by 3 bases, leaving 18 bases between them. Germline loops: CDR1 DFQATT, CDR2 SNEGSKA (reference sequence). The CDR3 totals 16 residues. CDR3: CSASAHFGGGYNEQFF. In nucleotides, the CDR3 is TGCAGTGCTAGTGCCCATTTCGGAGGGGGCTACAATGAGCAGTTCTTC.

Comment on this clonotype: A read error is likely, as this CDR3 ends without the conserved phenylalanine or tryptophan. V is TRBV28 and J is TRBJ2-7; the D call may be TRBD1 or TRBD2 (5 bases each). The length of the CDR3 is 15 residues. Germline CDR1 and CDR2: MDHEN and SYDVKM. CDR3 in DNA: TGTGTCAGCAGCCGCGCCGGGACGCTCGTCTACGAACAGTACCTC. It encodes CVSSRAGTLVYEQYL.

The gene calls are TRBV6-6 and TRBJ1-2; weak D call: TRBD1 (5 bases). Trimming left V 2 bases short and J 2 bases short, with 12 bases between. Germline-derived CDR1 and CDR2 are MNHNY and SVGAGI (reference sequence). The CDR3 consists of 15 residues. The CDR3 here is CASSYLRGANYGYTF. The CDR3 region has the DNA TGTGCCAGCAGTTACCTTAGAGGGGCGAACTATGGCTACACCTTC.